The entry below gives a single TCR beta chain sequence along with its context. A quantity of about 0.5 to 1 ug RNA underwent reverse transcription using random hexamers. In TCRdb, the immunoSEQ multiplex PCR reads were re-called with MiXCR into one record per CDR3 protein. Of 130,000 or so distinct CDR3 sequences in the sample, 85% to 95% are singletons; the top ten hold about 0.11%. J lost 5 bases, V lost 1 base, and 1 base had no gene match. The CDR3 runs to 13 residues. Germline CDR1 and CDR2: MNHEY and SMNVEV (reference sequence). The CD8+ and CD4+ T cells were isolated magnetically using a negative isolation approach, whereas the TEMRA cells were enriched by FACS. The sample comes from a study of CD8 T cells in Susac syndrome.

Sequencing was carried out using CD4+ T cells from PBMCs. J is TRBJ2-7 and V is TRBV27, with 8 bases lining up with TRBD2. The TCR was taken from a human donor with multiple sclerosis. The CDR3 coding sequence is TGTGCCAGCAGTTTATTAGCGGGGAACGAGCAGTACTTC. Its translation is CASSLLAGNEQYF.